This entry lists 28 T cell receptor beta chains sequenced from one sample in a study of cytomegalovirus exposure and HLA in healthy donors. The PCR was carried out with 60 Vbeta primers and 13 Jbeta primers. Assay used: immunoSEQ multiplex PCR; TCRdb lists only in-frame clones, some missing. The profile shows approximately 77,000 clones, around 78% of them singletons. Material: PBMCs. The receptors derive from a man aged 35 to 55 in good health and CMV-seronegative.

The rearrangement uses TRBV6-5 and TRBJ2-1, with 10 bases lining up with TRBD2. The CDR3 runs to 15 residues. CDR1 MNHEY and CDR2 SVGAGI come from the germline V gene. V was clipped by 5 bases and J by 4 bases; unmatched bases: 5. The CDR3 spells CASSLRTSGYNEQFF. CDR3 sequence (DNA): TGTGCCAGCAGTCTTCGGACTAGCGGTTACAATGAGCAGTTCTTC.

J is TRBJ1-1 and V is TRBV9; D not certain. The CDR3 loop spans 16 amino acids. Per germline, CDR1 SGDLS and CDR2 YYNGEE. The V end was cut by 4 bases, the J end by 0 bases, with 16 bases between. The CDR3 sequence: CASSPFGPTLNTEAFF. The CDR3 bases are TGTGCCAGCAGCCCTTTTGGGCCCACGCTGAACACTGAAGCTTTCTTT.

This chain links TRBV6-6 with TRBJ1-4, with 7 nucleotides matching TRBD1. The CDR3 loop spans 16 amino acids. CDR1 is MNHNY, CDR2 SVGAGI, per germline (reference sequence). V gave up 7 bases and J gave up 1 base; unmatched junction bases: 9. CDR3 nucleotide sequence: TGTGCCAGCAAACACCTCCCAGGGGGAACTAATGAAAAACTGTTTTTT. Its translation is CASKHLPGGTNEKLFF.

The chain couples TRBV19 to TRBJ2-1; 9 bases agree with TRBD2. The CDR3 spans 16 residues. CDR1 and CDR2 (germline): LNHDA, SQIVND (reference sequence). The junction had 8 bases not matched to a gene; V was cut back by 1 base and J by 7 bases. In DNA, the CDR3 is TGTGCCAGTAGTATAGGGCTAGCGGGACGGAATAATGAGCAGTTCTTC. Amino acid sequence: CASSIGLAGRNNEQFF.

Only one count was recorded for this clone. The chain uses TRBV28 and TRBJ2-2, with 8 bases lining up with TRBD2. Germline CDR1 is MDHEN and CDR2 is SYDVKM. The CDR3 length is 17 residues. Trimming took 5 bases from V and 3 from J; bases not matched to a gene: 11. CDR3 nucleotide sequence: TGTGCCAGCAGTAATCTCGTTGGTAGCGGGGACACCGGGGAGCTGTTTTTT. It is translated as CASSNLVGSGDTGELFF.

This clone was observed a handful of times. The V gene is TRBV28, the J gene TRBJ2-1, with D maybe TRBD1 (6 bases). V was cut by 4 bases and J by 7 bases, with 17 bases left in between. Germline CDR1 is MDHEN and CDR2 is SYDVKM. This CDR3 comprises 15 residues. The CDR3 loop reads CASSSTVNQGNEQFF. CDR3 sequence (DNA): TGTGCCAGCAGTTCCACCGTAAACCAGGGGAATGAGCAGTTCTTC.

V is TRBV7-6 and J is TRBJ1-1; D unclear. Trimming removed 4 bases at V and 3 bases at J, with 18 bases between. The CDR3 totals 16 residues. Germline V gene sequence: CDR1 SGHVS, CDR2 FNYEAQ. The CDR3 nucleotides are TGTGCCAGCAGCTCCTCCCGGTCACGCCTTGACACTGAAGCTTTCTTT. Its translation is CASSSSRSRLDTEAFF.

The V gene is TRBV9, the J gene TRBJ2-5; 10 nucleotides match TRBD2. V shed 6 bases and J 4 bases; nucleotides not matched to a gene: 12. CDR1 is SGDLS, CDR2 YYNGEE, per germline. The CDR3 spans 16 residues. In DNA form, the CDR3 reads TGTGCCAGCACCCTAGGAGCGGGAGGGCAAGGAGAGACCCAGTACTTC. Protein product: CASTLGAGGQGETQYF.

The rearrangement uses TRBV9 and TRBJ2-3; TRBD2 matches 9 bases. V gave up 1 base and J gave up 5 bases; unmatched junction bases: 5. Germline CDR1 is SGDLS and CDR2 is YYNGEE. The CDR3 is 15 residues long. CDR3 DNA: TGTGCCAGCAGCGTATATGATAGCGGGAGAGATACGCAGTATTTT. This sequence encodes CASSVYDSGRDTQYF.

This clone was recorded a few times. The rearrangement joins TRBV9 to TRBJ2-7, with 9 bases that match TRBD2. Germline loops: CDR1 SGDLS, CDR2 YYNGEE. This CDR3 comprises 14 residues. The V segment lost 0 bases and the J segment 3 bases; nucleotides outside the gene matches: 1. As DNA, the CDR3 is TGTGCCAGCAGCGTAGCTAGCGGGGTCTACGAGCAGTACTTC. It is translated as CASSVASGVYEQYF. Based on the CDR3 plus reference TRBV9 and TRBJ2-7, the full variable domain is DSGVTQTPKHLITATGQRVTLRCSPRSGDLSVYWYQQSLDQGLQFLIQYYNGEERAKGNILERFSAQQFPDLHSELNLSSLELGDSALYFCASSVASGVYEQYFGPGTRLTVT.

V usage is TRBV15 and J usage is TRBJ2-7, with a tentative D call TRBD1 (7 bases). The CDR3 is 13 amino acids. V was shortened by 9 bases and J by 2 bases, with 14 bases between the two germline ends. Germline CDR1 reads LNHNV; CDR2 reads YYDKDF (reference sequence). CDR3 nucleotides: TGTGCCACGAGACAGGGACTTACCTACGAGCAGTACTTC. Translating gives CATRQGLTYEQYF.

This clone was observed a single time. The chain combines TRBV15 with TRBJ2-1; 7 bases fit TRBD2. With V trimmed by 8 bases and J by 3 bases, 10 bases remained unmatched. The CDR3 has 15 amino acids. Germline assignment: CDR1 LNHNV and CDR2 YYDKDF (reference sequence). CDR3 amino acids: CATGGPSGFYNEQFF. CDR3 coding DNA: TGTGCCACCGGGGGTCCTAGCGGATTCTACAATGAGCAGTTCTTC.

V is TRBV7-2 and J is TRBJ1-1; TRBD1 aligns across 7 bases. Unmatched junction bases numbered 4, after V lost 2 bases and J lost 4 bases. The length of the CDR3 is 14 residues. Germline lookup yields CDR1 SGHTA and CDR2 FQGNSA. The DNA of the CDR3 is TGTGCCAGCAGCTTAACAGGGGCAAGCACTGAAGCTTTCTTT. It is translated as CASSLTGASTEAFF.

The gene calls are TRBV2 and TRBJ2-7, with 8 bases aligning to TRBD1. The CDR3 contains 12 residues. V was pared by 10 bases and J by 4 bases, with 6 bases of the junction left unmatched. Germline V lookup: CDR1 SNHLY, CDR2 FYNNEI. CDR3 DNA sequence: TGTGCCACCGGGACAGGATTTTACGAGCAGTACTTC. Its protein product is CATGTGFYEQYF.

The rearrangement uses TRBV15 and TRBJ2-5; 7 bases fit TRBD2. This CDR3 is 15 amino acids long. With 0 bases clipped from V and 3 bases from J, the junction kept 4 bases outside the gene matches. CDR1 and CDR2 (germline): LNHNV, YYDKDF (reference sequence). The CDR3 DNA sequence: TGTGCCACCAGCAGAGATGGGGGGGTGGAAGAGACCCAGTACTTC. Translated: CATSRDGGVEETQYF.

The chain employs TRBV5-4 and TRBJ2-7; a possible D gene is TRBD2 (5 bases). The CDR3 has 15 amino acids. V gave up 4 bases and J gave up 1 base, with 15 bases separating them. Germline V CDR1 and CDR2: SGHNT, YYREEE (reference sequence). The CDR3 region has the DNA TGTGCCAGCAGCCCCGGGGTAGGGTCGTCCTACGAGCAGTACTTC. Its translation is CASSPGVGSSYEQYF. The complete variable domain, with remaining parts taken from reference TRBV5-4 and TRBJ2-7, reads ETGVTQSPTHLIKTRGQQVTLRCSSQSGHNTVSWYQQALGQGPQFIFQYYREEENGRGNFPPRFSGLQFPNYSSELNVNALELDDSALYLCASSPGVGSSYEQYFGPGTRLTVT.

This clone was seen a single time. This chain joins TRBV7-9 and TRBJ2-7; 9 nucleotides agree with TRBD1. The CDR3 runs to 14 residues. The trim removed 5 bases at V and 5 bases at J, leaving 7 bases unmatched. Germline V gene sequence: CDR1 SEHNR, CDR2 FQNEAQ (reference sequence). The CDR3 sequence is CASSHPGTGHEQYF. As DNA, the CDR3 is TGTGCCAGCAGCCATCCTGGGACAGGGCACGAGCAGTACTTC.

This CDR3 is CASSLDSSYEQYF. The CDR3 bases are TGTGCCAGCAGCTTAGATAGCTCCTACGAGCAGTACTTC. The gene calls are TRBV13 and TRBJ2-5; D not resolved. With the DNA end fitting TRBJ2-7 better, the J assignment may be wrong. The CDR3 has 13 amino acids. CDR1 and CDR2 from the germline V gene are PRHDT and FYEKMQ (reference sequence).

The gene calls are TRBV28 and TRBJ2-7, with 10 bases lining up with TRBD2. The CDR3 contains 14 residues. The germline V gene has CDR1 MDHEN and CDR2 SYDVKM. The trim removed 2 bases at V and 6 bases at J, leaving 4 bases unmatched. CDR3 in amino acids: CASSLLAGVAEQYF. CDR3 sequence (DNA): TGTGCCAGCAGTTTACTAGCGGGAGTTGCCGAGCAGTACTTC.

V and J are TRBV2 and TRBJ2-7; TRBD1 aligns across 8 bases. In germline, CDR1 is SNHLY, CDR2 FYNNEI. The CDR3 runs to 13 residues. With 10 bases clipped from V and 5 bases from J, the junction kept 10 bases outside the gene matches. CDR3 protein: CAIWGRGPNEQYF. CDR3 sequence (DNA): TGTGCCATTTGGGGCAGGGGGCCCAACGAGCAGTACTTC.

The rearrangement joins TRBV10-1 to TRBJ2-7, with 12 bases matching TRBD2. Germline assignment: CDR1 WNHNN and CDR2 SYGVQD (reference sequence). The CDR3 sequence is 17 residues long. V lost 7 bases and J lost 5; bases outside the gene matches: 15. CDR3 in amino acids: CASIGLAGLTERDEQYF. The CDR3 nucleotides are TGCGCCAGCATTGGACTAGCGGGACTCACCGAGCGCGACGAGCAGTACTTC.

The V and J genes are TRBV7-2 and TRBJ1-5; 8 nucleotides line up with TRBD1. The CDR3 consists of 14 residues. The junction had 4 bases not matched to a gene; V was cut back by 5 bases and J by 4 bases. Germline CDR1 and CDR2: SGHTA and FQGNSA. The CDR3: CASSVNRGNQPQHF. CDR3 nucleotide sequence: TGTGCCAGCAGCGTTAACAGGGGGAATCAGCCCCAGCATTTT. The full variable domain, completed using reference TRBV7-2 and TRBJ1-5, is GAGVSQSPSNKVTEKGKDVELRCDPISGHTALYWYRQSLGQGLEFLIYFQGNSAPDKSGLPSDRFSAERTGGSVSTLTIQRTQQEDSAVYLCASSVNRGNQPQHFGDGTRLSIL.

The chain is built from TRBV6-5 and TRBJ2-7; perhaps TRBD2 as D (5 bases). V lost 0 bases and J 0 bases, leaving 9 bases between the germline ends. Per germline, CDR1 MNHEY and CDR2 SVGAGI. CDR3 length equals 15 residues. The CDR3 region is CASSYSTTSSYEQYF. The CDR3 DNA follows: TGTGCCAGCAGTTACTCGACAACTAGCTCCTACGAGCAGTACTTC.

V is TRBV2 and J is TRBJ2-4, with D perhaps matching TRBD1 (6 bases). V lost 2 bases to trimming and J lost 1 base, with 12 bases between them. Germline loops: CDR1 SNHLY, CDR2 FYNNEI. The CDR3 is 16 residues long. As DNA, the CDR3 is TGTGCCAGCAGTGAATCTGGGGGCTCGGCCAAAAACATTCAGTACTTC. Its translation: CASSESGGSAKNIQYF.

The V gene is TRBV28, the J gene TRBJ1-5; no clear D gene. V lost 3 bases, J lost 3 bases, and 6 bases lay in between. There are 13 residues in the CDR3. In germline, CDR1 is MDHEN, CDR2 SYDVKM. The CDR3, as DNA: TGTGCCAGCAGTTTCCAACTCAATCAGCCCCAGCATTTT. Its translation is CASSFQLNQPQHF.

V gene TRBV4-2 combines with J gene TRBJ2-1, with D perhaps TRBD2 (6 bases). This CDR3 spans 16 amino acids. Trimming shortened V by 2 bases and J by 0 bases, and 11 bases separated the two germline ends. Germline V gene data show CDR1 as LGHNA and CDR2 as YNFKEQ. The CDR3 loop is CASSQLGSGSYNEQFF. DNA for the CDR3: TGTGCCAGCAGCCAACTCGGGAGTGGCTCCTACAATGAGCAGTTCTTC.

A few counts support this clone. The CDR3 coding sequence is TGTGCCAGCAGCTTAGACTTGACTGAAGCTTTCTTT. Amino acid sequence: CASSLDLTEAFF. The J gene is TRBJ1-1, the V gene TRBV7-2; no definite D call. This CDR3 spans 12 amino acids. V gave up 1 base and J gave up 5 bases, with 5 bases separating them. Per the germline V gene, CDR1 is SGHTA and CDR2 is FQGNSA.

J is TRBJ1-6 and V is TRBV5-4; 7 bases agree with TRBD1. Trimming removed 0 bases from V and 6 bases from J; junction bases left unmatched: 6. CDR1 and CDR2 from the germline V gene are SGHNT and YYREEE (reference sequence). There are 16 residues in the CDR3. DNA for the CDR3: TGTGCCAGCAGCTTGGGACCCAGGGGGAGTAATTCACCCCTCCACTTT. Its protein is CASSLGPRGSNSPLHF. The full variable domain, with the rest looked up from reference TRBV5-4 and TRBJ1-6, is ETGVTQSPTHLIKTRGQQVTLRCSSQSGHNTVSWYQQALGQGPQFIFQYYREEENGRGNFPPRFSGLQFPNYSSELNVNALELDDSALYLCASSLGPRGSNSPLHFGNGTRLTVT.